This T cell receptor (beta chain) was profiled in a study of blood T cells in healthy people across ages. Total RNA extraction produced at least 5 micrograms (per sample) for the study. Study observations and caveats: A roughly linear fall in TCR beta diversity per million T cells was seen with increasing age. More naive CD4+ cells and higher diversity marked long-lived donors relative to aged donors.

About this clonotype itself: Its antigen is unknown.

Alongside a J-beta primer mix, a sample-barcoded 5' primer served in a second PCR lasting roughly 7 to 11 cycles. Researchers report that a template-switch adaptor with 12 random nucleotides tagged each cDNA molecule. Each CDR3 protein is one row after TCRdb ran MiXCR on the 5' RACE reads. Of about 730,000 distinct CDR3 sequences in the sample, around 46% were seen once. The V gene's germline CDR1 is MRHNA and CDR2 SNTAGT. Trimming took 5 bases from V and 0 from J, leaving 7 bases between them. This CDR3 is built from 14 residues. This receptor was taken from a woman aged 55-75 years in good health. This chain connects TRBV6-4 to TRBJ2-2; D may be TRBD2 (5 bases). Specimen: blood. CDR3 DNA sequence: TGTGCCAGCAGTCCTAGCTCGAACACCGGGGAGCTGTTTTTT. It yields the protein CASSPSSNTGELFF.